These 30 T cell receptor beta chains share one sample of origin, sequenced in a study of shared T cell receptors in the human thymus. Data came from immunoSEQ multiplex PCR; TCRdb stores just in-frame clones and leaves some out. This repertoire shows hundreds of thousands of clones, more than 75% found once; its top ten account for roughly 0.0087%. The same sample was also used in a study of human thymus T cells.

The sequencing input was thymocytes. All receptors derive from a boy under three years old with a congenital heart defect.

The rearrangement uses TRBV6-5 and TRBJ2-1; 8 nucleotides align to TRBD2. The CDR3 runs to 16 residues. Trimming at V came to 3 bases and at J to 10 bases, leaving 14 bases not matched to a gene. Per germline, CDR1 MNHEY and CDR2 SVGAGI. The CDR3 DNA sequence: TGTGCCAGCAGTTATTTTCGGACTAGCCTCCGGAGGGAGCAGTTCTTC. It encodes CASSYFRTSLRREQFF.

This clone was seen a few times. The chain joins TRBV28 to TRBJ2-7; perhaps TRBD2 as D (6 bases). Trimming pared 1 base from V and 4 bases from J, leaving 20 bases between. CDR3 size: 17 residues. Germline CDR1 is MDHEN and CDR2 is SYDVKM. CDR3 sequence: CASSLYRTNRTAYEQYF. The DNA for the CDR3 is TGTGCCAGCAGTTTATACCGGACTAACCGTACTGCTTACGAGCAGTACTTC. Looking up the rest from reference TRBV28 and TRBJ2-7 gives the full variable domain: DVKVTQSSRYLVKRTGEKVFLECVQDMDHENMFWYRQDPGLGLRLIYFSYDVKMKEKGDIPEGYSVSREKKERFSLILESASTNQTSMYLCASSLYRTNRTAYEQYFGPGTRLTVT.

V usage is TRBV5-6 and J usage is TRBJ1-2; D is uncertain. Germline V gene lookup returns CDR1 SGHDT and CDR2 YYEEEE. V lost 2 bases to trimming and J lost 4 bases, with 12 bases between them. The length of the CDR3 is 14 residues. CDR3 protein: CASSLPGVVYGYTF. DNA of the CDR3: TGTGCCAGCAGCTTACCCGGAGTTGTCTATGGCTACACCTTC.

The chain joins TRBV18 to TRBJ2-3; TRBD2 aligns across 7 bases. Germline CDR1 is KGHSH and CDR2 is LQKENI. The V and J ends lost 3 bases and 3 bases, in that order; junction bases with no gene match: 12. The CDR3 spans 17 residues. The CDR3 loop is CASSPPASGISTDTQYF. The CDR3 bases are TGTGCCAGCTCACCTCCCGCGAGCGGGATATCGACAGATACGCAGTATTTT.

The chain employs TRBV7-2 and TRBJ2-7; D is unclear. The germline gives CDR1 SGHTA, CDR2 FQGNSA. Trimming cost V 1 base and J 6 bases, with 10 bases left between them. The CDR3 totals 13 residues. This CDR3 is CASSLVSDSEQYF. CDR3 in DNA: TGTGCCAGCAGCTTAGTCTCCGATAGCGAGCAGTACTTC.

The rearrangement uses TRBV5-1 and TRBJ1-6; 9 bases match TRBD1. From germline, CDR1 is SGHRS and CDR2 YFSETQ. V was pared by 4 bases and J by 5 bases, with 7 bases of the junction left unmatched. The CDR3 is 16 amino acids. The CDR3 region is CASSVDRGGNNSPLHF. The CDR3 DNA sequence: TGCGCCAGCAGCGTGGACAGGGGAGGAAATAATTCACCCCTCCACTTT. Full variable domain (outside the CDR3, taken from reference TRBV5-1 and TRBJ1-6): KAGVTQTPRYLIKTRGQQVTLSCSPISGHRSVSWYQQTPGQGLQFLFEYFSETQRNKGNFPGRFSGRQFSNSRSEMNVSTLELGDSALYLCASSVDRGGNNSPLHFGNGTRLTVT.

In this sample, this clone turned up a few times. The chain has TRBV10-3 and TRBJ1-1, with 7 bases matching TRBD1. The CDR3 loop spans 19 amino acids. Looked up from germline, CDR1 is ENHRY and CDR2 is SYGVKD. V was clipped by 4 bases and J by 0 bases; unmatched bases: 17. This CDR3 reads CAISVNRGRPALMNTEAFF. CDR3 nucleotides: TGTGCCATCAGTGTAAACAGGGGCAGGCCCGCACTAATGAACACTGAAGCTTTCTTT.

The chain combines TRBV28 with TRBJ2-2, with D maybe TRBD1 (6 bases). The length of the CDR3 is 14 residues. Germline CDR1 MDHEN, CDR2 SYDVKM. The germline V and J ends were trimmed by 5 bases and 1 base, with 8 bases remaining between them. The CDR3 DNA reads as TGTGCCAGCAGTCCGGGACAGAACACCGGGGAGCTGTTTTTT. Translating it yields CASSPGQNTGELFF.

The chain couples TRBV6-5 to TRBJ1-2, with a possible D match to TRBD1 (6 bases). V was shortened by 8 bases and J by 8 bases, with 18 bases between the two germline ends. The length of the CDR3 is 13 residues. Germline V gene lookup returns CDR1 MNHEY and CDR2 SVGAGI. CDR3 protein: CASGTAGVQGYTF. The CDR3 nucleotides are TGTGCCAGCGGAACTGCAGGGGTCCAAGGCTACACCTTC.

The CDR3 nucleotides are TGTGCCAGCAGCGATAAGACTAGCGGGGCAACCTACGAGCAGTACTTC. This codes for CASSDKTSGATYEQYF. The genes are TRBV7-2 and TRBJ2-7; 11 nucleotides match TRBD2. This CDR3 is built from 16 residues. The junction had 8 bases not matched to a gene; V was cut back by 5 bases and J by 2 bases. Germline CDR1 reads SGHTA; CDR2 reads FQGNSA.

V gene TRBV7-6 combines with J gene TRBJ1-1; D ambiguous. The CDR3 runs to 18 residues. The germline V gene encodes CDR1 SGHVS and CDR2 FNYEAQ. The ends were cut back, 5 bases at V and 1 base at J, with 23 bases in the middle. CDR3 amino acids: CASSPLRRPKTGNTEAFF. The CDR3 DNA reads TGTGCCAGCAGCCCGCTCCGGCGGCCCAAGACGGGGAACACTGAAGCTTTCTTT.

CDR3 DNA sequence: TGTGCCAGCAGTGGACCCTTGGGGCCCCCGTACGAGCAGTACTTC. It yields the protein CASSGPLGPPYEQYF. The chain joins TRBV27 to TRBJ2-7; D is possibly TRBD1 (5 bases). The CDR3 is 15 residues long. The V end lost 5 bases, the J end lost 4 bases, and 18 bases lay between the germline ends. Germline values: CDR1 MNHEY, CDR2 SMNVEV (reference sequence).

This chain uses TRBV7-9 with TRBJ1-3; perhaps TRBD1 as D (6 bases). The CDR3 is made up of 15 amino acids. Trimming removed 1 base at V and 0 bases at J, with 7 bases between. Germline CDR1 reads SEHNR; CDR2 reads FQNEAQ (reference sequence). CDR3 sequence reads: CASSLGGRSGNTIYF. In DNA, the CDR3 is TGTGCCAGCAGCTTAGGGGGGCGCTCTGGAAACACCATATATTTT.

The chain combines TRBV30 with TRBJ2-7; perhaps TRBD2 as D (6 bases). CDR1 is GTSNPN, CDR2 SVGIG, per germline (reference sequence). The CDR3 covers 13 residues. With 0 bases removed from V and 3 bases from J, the gap between germline ends came to 9 bases. CDR3 DNA: TGTGCCTGGAGTGTCCGGGGAGGCTACGAGCAGTACTTC. Protein sequence: CAWSVRGGYEQYF.

The V gene is TRBV28, the J gene TRBJ2-5; tentative D call: TRBD1 (6 bases). The V and J ends lost 5 bases and 5 bases respectively, with 15 bases between them. The CDR3 is made up of 14 amino acids. CDR1 and CDR2 from the germline V gene are MDHEN and SYDVKM. CDR3 amino acids: CASSIQGGEETQYF. As DNA, the CDR3 is TGTGCCAGCAGTATACAGGGCGGTGAGGAGACCCAGTACTTC.

The CDR3 DNA sequence: TGTGCCAGCAGCTTAGGAGTAGCGGAGGGCTTGGTTTACAATGAGCAGTTCTTC. It is translated as CASSLGVAEGLVYNEQFF. The chain links TRBV7-2 to TRBJ2-1; a weak D match, TRBD2 (6 bases). The germline CDR1 and CDR2 sequences are SGHTA and FQGNSA. The ends were cut back, 1 base at V and 4 bases at J, with 20 bases in the middle. This CDR3 is built from 18 residues.

The V gene is TRBV6-5, the J gene TRBJ1-4; 8 bases match TRBD1. The germline V gene has CDR1 MNHEY and CDR2 SVGAGI. The CDR3 is 14 residues long. V was clipped by 6 bases and J by 7 bases; unmatched bases: 7. This CDR3 reads CASRNQGAGEKLFF. CDR3 DNA: TGTGCCAGCAGAAATCAGGGGGCCGGTGAAAAACTGTTTTTT.

V and J are TRBV6-5 and TRBJ2-2, with 7 bases lining up with TRBD1. The CDR3 length is 15 residues. The germline V gene has CDR1 MNHEY and CDR2 SVGAGI. After removal of 0 bases from V and 5 bases from J, the junction contained 3 bases not matched to a gene. The chain's CDR3 is CASSYSRGLTGELFF. DNA for the CDR3: TGTGCCAGCAGTTACTCGAGGGGGCTGACCGGGGAGCTGTTTTTT.

This chain joins TRBV5-8 and TRBJ1-5; 11 positions agree with TRBD1. V shed 3 bases, J shed 6 bases, and the junction held 14 bases outside the gene matches. Germline V lookup: CDR1 SGHTS, CDR2 YDEGEE. The CDR3 runs to 18 residues. The CDR3 bases are TGTGCCAGCAGCTCCAGCCCCCCGGACAGGGGGCAGTGTCAGCCCCAGCATTTT. This encodes CASSSSPPDRGQCQPQHF.

As for this clone: An end of the junction does not agree with germline; a read error may underlie this. The CDR3 protein is CASSLEGASKDTQYF. The CDR3 bases are TGTGCCAGCAGCTTAGAGGGGGCTAGCAAAGATACGCAGTATTTT. The chain combines TRBV7-3 with TRBJ2-3, with 7 bases lining up with TRBD1. The CDR3 extends over 15 amino acids. In germline, CDR1 is SGHTA, CDR2 FQGTGA. The entire variable domain, with the rest obtained from reference TRBV7-3 and TRBJ2-3, is as follows: GAGVSQTPSNKVTEKGKYVELRCDPISGHTALYWYRQSLGQGPEFLIYFQGTGAADDSGLPNDRFFAVRPEGSVSTLKIQRTERGDSAVYLCASSLEGASKDTQYFGPGTRLTVL.

The chain joins TRBV14 to TRBJ1-3; TRBD1 might be the D (5 bases). This CDR3 region has 15 residues. V lost 3 bases, J lost 8 bases, and 17 bases lay in between. Germline CDR1 is SGHDN and CDR2 is FVKESK. CDR3 sequence (DNA): TGTGCCAGCAGCCAGGGACTGAGTCTGGTTGACACCATATATTTT. It translates to CASSQGLSLVDTIYF.

The V call is TRBV28, the J call TRBJ1-2; D possibly corresponds to TRBD1 (5 bases). The CDR3 spans 13 residues. Per the germline V gene, CDR1 is MDHEN and CDR2 is SYDVKM. With 6 bases removed from V and 2 bases from J, the gap between germline ends came to 10 bases. The CDR3 loop reads CASRGRGNYGYTF. Written as DNA, the CDR3 is TGTGCCAGCAGGGGAAGGGGCAACTATGGCTACACCTTC.

The V and J genes are TRBV6-1 and TRBJ1-5, with D perhaps TRBD1 (6 bases). Germline V gives CDR1 MNHNS, CDR2 SASEGT. This CDR3 spans 13 amino acids. Trimming removed 9 bases from V and 2 bases from J, with 11 bases in between. As DNA, the CDR3 is TGTGCCAGTCTCAGGGGTGGCAATCAGCCCCAGCATTTT. Its protein product is CASLRGGNQPQHF.

V usage is TRBV28 and J usage is TRBJ1-5; possible D gene TRBD1, 6 bases. CDR1 is MDHEN, CDR2 SYDVKM, per germline. The V end was cut by 6 bases, the J end by 8 bases, with 23 bases between. The CDR3 extends over 16 amino acids. CDR3 protein: CASRKLPQGIGEPQHF. Here the CDR3 DNA reads TGTGCCAGCAGAAAACTCCCCCAGGGGATAGGTGAGCCCCAGCATTTT.

The chain joins TRBV6-4 to TRBJ2-2; D is perhaps TRBD2 (6 bases). Germline values: CDR1 MRHNA, CDR2 SNTAGT. This CDR3 has 16 amino acids. The V gene lost 0 bases and the J gene lost 7 bases, with 15 bases spanning the gap. The CDR3 spells CASSDSWNGSGGELFF. The CDR3 bases are TGTGCCAGCAGTGACTCTTGGAACGGGAGTGGCGGGGAGCTGTTTTTT.

This chain links TRBV2 with TRBJ2-3, with 10 bases identical to TRBD2. Per the germline V gene, CDR1 is SNHLY and CDR2 is FYNNEI. The CDR3 runs to 16 residues. V trimming: 2 bases; J trimming: 1 base; junction bases outside the gene matches: 3. CDR3 nucleotide sequence: TGTGCCAGCAGTGAAAGAGGACTAGCGGGCACAGATACGCAGTATTTT. Its translation: CASSERGLAGTDTQYF. Using reference TRBV2 and TRBJ2-3 for the parts outside the CDR3, the full variable domain is EPEVTQTPSHQVTQMGQEVILRCVPISNHLYFYWYRQILGQKVEFLVSFYNNEISEKSEIFDDQFSVERPDGSNFTLKIRSTKLEDSAMYFCASSERGLAGTDTQYFGPGTRLTVL.

V is TRBV6-5 and J is TRBJ1-1, with D possibly being TRBD1 (6 bases). There are 14 residues in the CDR3. Germline loops: CDR1 MNHEY, CDR2 SVGAGI. Trimming took off 6 bases at V and 3 bases at J, with 14 bases between the two ends. The CDR3 region is CASRGGGVDTEAFF. CDR3 nucleotide sequence: TGTGCCAGCAGGGGAGGGGGGGTGGACACTGAAGCTTTCTTT.

This clone was seen more than once but under ten times. The chain couples TRBV28 to TRBJ1-2; 7 bases are shared with TRBD1. CDR1 and CDR2 (germline): MDHEN, SYDVKM. This CDR3 is built from 13 residues. V was clipped by 2 bases and J by 7 bases; unmatched bases: 4. The CDR3 sequence is CASSLGGGFGYTF. The CDR3 coding sequence is TGTGCCAGCAGTTTAGGAGGGGGCTTTGGCTACACCTTC.

The chain carries TRBV5-1 and TRBJ2-7; TRBD2 matches 8 bases. CDR3 length: 15 amino acids. Germline CDR1 reads SGHRS; CDR2 reads YFSETQ. J was trimmed by 2 bases and V by 4 bases; bases with no gene match: 8. CDR3 DNA sequence: TGCGCCAGCAGCCCCCGCGGGAGGACTACCTACGAGCAGTACTTC. This translates into CASSPRGRTTYEQYF.

The V gene is TRBV27, the J gene TRBJ1-1, with 8 bases lining up with TRBD1. V lost 2 bases and J lost 1; bases outside the gene matches: 6. Germline V CDR1 and CDR2: MNHEY, SMNVEV (reference sequence). The CDR3 is made up of 16 amino acids. CDR3 protein: CASSLGAGTGNTEAFF. The CDR3 coding sequence is TGTGCCAGCAGTTTAGGAGCCGGGACAGGGAACACTGAAGCTTTCTTT.